The table lists the clone carrying this TCR beta chain with a few counts. Antigen specificity is unknown. Germline assignment: CDR1 SGHVS and CDR2 FQNEAQ. The CDR3 spans 11 residues. V shed 5 bases and J shed 9 bases, with 9 bases lying between them. The data originate from a study of T cells after yellow fever vaccination. Making TCR cDNA involved 5'RACE template switching, which added UMIs and a universal primer site. TCRdb analysed the 5' RACE reads with MiXCR anew, one entry per CDR3 protein. The table has approximately 510,000 distinct CDR3 sequences, just over 20% seen once. Points from the study as a whole: FACS-sorted repertoires could contain abundant clonotypes contaminating from the bulk population.

The origin of this receptor is a man in his late teens or twenties who received the YFV17D yellow fever vaccine. Sequenced material: PBMCs, taken 21 days after the first yellow fever vaccination. The chain recombines TRBV7-8 with TRBJ2-3, with a weak D call TRBD2 (5 bases). CDR3 amino acids: CASSPSGTQYF. CDR3 in DNA: TGTGCCAGCAGCCCCTCGGGGACGCAGTATTTT.